Listed below are T cell receptor beta chains from one sample, sequenced in a study of shared clonotypes between healthy human individuals. Sequenced by immunoSEQ multiplex PCR; TCRdb stores in-frame clones only, minus some. The repertoire includes 2 million to 2.5 million clones, 85% to 95% of them detected once, and around 0.38% sits in the top ten. The specimen was naive CD4+ T cells from PBMCs. These receptors were collected from a man younger than 35 in good health. Some clones in this sample may be carry-over from other donors' samples. Both conserved end residues are part of each CDR3. Fields, in order: clone size, V gene, J gene, D gene, CDR3 DNA, CDR3 protein. D genes are given only for firm matches. The size of a clone is reported for some rows only, either as once, few or many, or as a class for expanded clones.

abundance: -; v_gene: TRBV5-1; j_gene: TRBJ2-2; d_gene: TRBD2; CDR3nt: TGCGCCAGCAGCTGGGGACTAGCTGACACCGGGGAGCTGTTTTTT; CDR3aa: CASSWGLADTGELFF
abundance: -; v_gene: TRBV11-1; j_gene: TRBJ2-1; d_gene: -; CDR3nt: TGTGCCAGCAGCTTGGCGGGCCCCACCTACAATGAGCAGTTCTTC; CDR3aa: CASSLAGPTYNEQFF
abundance: few; v_gene: TRBV6-5; j_gene: TRBJ2-3; d_gene: TRBD1; CDR3nt: TGTGCCAGCAGTTACGCCAGGGGGCGAGATACGCAGTATTTT; CDR3aa: CASSYARGRDTQYF
abundance: -; v_gene: TRBV27; j_gene: TRBJ1-4; d_gene: -; CDR3nt: TGTGCCAGCAGTTTGTTAGGGGGGAATGAAAAACTGTTTTTT; CDR3aa: CASSLLGGNEKLFF
abundance: -; v_gene: TRBV5-1; j_gene: TRBJ2-1; d_gene: -; CDR3nt: TGCGCCAGCAGCTTGGCAACGGGGAGGGAGCAGTTCTTC; CDR3aa: CASSLATGREQFF
abundance: -; v_gene: TRBV7-2; j_gene: TRBJ2-7; d_gene: -; CDR3nt: TGTGCCAGCAGCTCTTTCGGGACGGTACGGAACGAGCAGTACTTC; CDR3aa: CASSSFGTVRNEQYF
abundance: -; v_gene: TRBV11-2; j_gene: TRBJ2-7; d_gene: -; CDR3nt: TGTGCCAGCAGCTTAGTGCGAGGGCCCTACGAGCAGTACTTC; CDR3aa: CASSLVRGPYEQYF
abundance: -; v_gene: TRBV6-1; j_gene: TRBJ1-5; d_gene: -; CDR3nt: TGTGCCAGCAGTGCCTTCCCGACTAATAGCAATCAGCCCCAGCATTTT; CDR3aa: CASSAFPTNSNQPQHF
abundance: -; v_gene: TRBV30; j_gene: TRBJ2-3; d_gene: TRBD2; CDR3nt: TGTGCCTGGAGTACCCCTGCGACTAGCGCGGGCACAGATACGCAGTATTTT; CDR3aa: CAWSTPATSAGTDTQYF
abundance: once; v_gene: TRBV6-5; j_gene: TRBJ2-5; d_gene: -; CDR3nt: TGTGCCAGCATAAGGCACTACCCGGGGACCCAGTACTTC; CDR3aa: CASIRHYPGTQYF
abundance: -; v_gene: TRBV7-3; j_gene: TRBJ1-1; d_gene: -; CDR3nt: TGTGCCAGCAGCTTATCTCCGTTGGTGACTGAAGCTTTCTTT; CDR3aa: CASSLSPLVTEAFF
abundance: -; v_gene: TRBV2; j_gene: TRBJ2-7; d_gene: -; CDR3nt: TGTGCCAGCAGTGAACTTGGGAACGCCTACGAGCAGTACTTC; CDR3aa: CASSELGNAYEQYF
abundance: -; v_gene: TRBV7-8; j_gene: TRBJ2-7; d_gene: -; CDR3nt: TGTGCCAGCAGTGACAGGTTCTCCTACGAGCAGTACTTC; CDR3aa: CASSDRFSYEQYF
abundance: -; v_gene: TRBV11-2; j_gene: TRBJ2-2; d_gene: -; CDR3nt: TGTGCCAGCAGCCCTAGATCAAACACCGGGGAGCTGTTTTTT; CDR3aa: CASSPRSNTGELFF
abundance: few; v_gene: TRBV10-3; j_gene: TRBJ1-1; d_gene: -; CDR3nt: TGTGCCATCAGTGAGAACACTGAAGCTTTCTTT; CDR3aa: CAISENTEAFF
abundance: -; v_gene: TRBV19; j_gene: TRBJ2-7; d_gene: TRBD2; CDR3nt: TGTGCCAGTACCGTGGAGGCGGGAGGACAGTACGAGCAGTACTTC; CDR3aa: CASTVEAGGQYEQYF
abundance: once; v_gene: TRBV5-1; j_gene: TRBJ1-2; d_gene: TRBD1; CDR3nt: TGCGCCAGCAGCCCGGGGACAGGCCCTAGGTCGGGCTACACCTTC; CDR3aa: CASSPGTGPRSGYTF
abundance: -; v_gene: TRBV5-1; j_gene: TRBJ1-2; d_gene: -; CDR3nt: TGCGCCAGCAGCTTACAGGACAGTTCCTATGGCTACACCTTC; CDR3aa: CASSLQDSSYGYTF
abundance: once; v_gene: TRBV7-7; j_gene: TRBJ2-5; d_gene: TRBD1; CDR3nt: TGTGCCAGCAGCTCCCAGCGACAGGGGTTTCGGGAGACCCAGTACTTC; CDR3aa: CASSSQRQGFRETQYF
abundance: once; v_gene: TRBV10-1; j_gene: TRBJ1-5; d_gene: -; CDR3nt: TGCGCCAGCAGTGATATTGACTCAGATAGCAATCAGCCCCAGCATTTT; CDR3aa: CASSDIDSDSNQPQHF
abundance: -; v_gene: TRBV5-1; j_gene: TRBJ2-5; d_gene: -; CDR3nt: TGCGCCAGCAGGGGGACATACGAAGAGACCCAGTACTTC; CDR3aa: CASRGTYEETQYF
abundance: -; v_gene: TRBV9; j_gene: TRBJ2-7; d_gene: TRBD2; CDR3nt: TGTGCCAGCAGCGTAGATGGGAGGGATTCCCCCTACGAGCAGTACTTC; CDR3aa: CASSVDGRDSPYEQYF
abundance: -; v_gene: TRBV2; j_gene: TRBJ1-5; d_gene: -; CDR3nt: TGTGCCAGCAGTTGGATGCAAGACAATCAGCCCCAGCATTTT; CDR3aa: CASSWMQDNQPQHF
abundance: -; v_gene: TRBV10-3; j_gene: TRBJ1-6; d_gene: -; CDR3nt: TGTGCCATCAATCGGGCCGTTGATTCACCCCTCCACTTT; CDR3aa: CAINRAVDSPLHF
abundance: -; v_gene: TRBV19; j_gene: TRBJ2-1; d_gene: TRBD1; CDR3nt: TGTGCCAGTAGTTGGACAGGATACAATGAGCAGTTCTTC; CDR3aa: CASSWTGYNEQFF
abundance: -; v_gene: TRBV6-5; j_gene: TRBJ2-7; d_gene: TRBD2; CDR3nt: TGTGCCAGCAGTAGCGGGAGGATGAACGAGCAGTACTTC; CDR3aa: CASSSGRMNEQYF
abundance: -; v_gene: TRBV6-1; j_gene: TRBJ2-1; d_gene: TRBD1; CDR3nt: TGTGCCAGCAAATGGGACAGGGGATACAATGAGCAGTTCTTC; CDR3aa: CASKWDRGYNEQFF
abundance: -; v_gene: TRBV5-1; j_gene: TRBJ2-3; d_gene: TRBD1; CDR3nt: TGCGCCAGCAGCTTACAGGGGGCTGGGGATACGCAGTATTTT; CDR3aa: CASSLQGAGDTQYF
abundance: -; v_gene: TRBV7-2; j_gene: TRBJ1-4; d_gene: -; CDR3nt: TGTGCCAGCAGAGGGGCCTCGGAAGGTGAAAAACTGTTTTTT; CDR3aa: CASRGASEGEKLFF
abundance: -; v_gene: TRBV18; j_gene: TRBJ1-3; d_gene: -; CDR3nt: TGTGCCAGCTCACGGAAGAGGGATTTTGGAAACACCATATATTTT; CDR3aa: CASSRKRDFGNTIYF
abundance: -; v_gene: TRBV5-1; j_gene: TRBJ2-1; d_gene: TRBD1; CDR3nt: TGCGCCAGCAGTATGACAGGGTACCCCTACAATGAGCAGTTCTTC; CDR3aa: CASSMTGYPYNEQFF
abundance: few; v_gene: TRBV5-1; j_gene: TRBJ1-1; d_gene: TRBD1; CDR3nt: TGCGCCAGCAGCGCCCAACAGGGGTGGCGGAACACTGAAGCTTTCTTT; CDR3aa: CASSAQQGWRNTEAFF
abundance: -; v_gene: TRBV10-2; j_gene: TRBJ2-3; d_gene: TRBD2; CDR3nt: TGCGCCATAGCGGGAGGGGGTAACACAGATACGCAGTATTTT; CDR3aa: CAIAGGGNTDTQYF
abundance: -; v_gene: TRBV28; j_gene: TRBJ1-2; d_gene: -; CDR3nt: TGTGCCAGCAGCATACGGGACGGGTACGCTAACTATGGCTACACCTTC; CDR3aa: CASSIRDGYANYGYTF
abundance: -; v_gene: TRBV6-5; j_gene: TRBJ1-3; d_gene: -; CDR3nt: TGTGCCAGCAGTTACTCGTCCCTCTCTGGAAACACCATATATTTT; CDR3aa: CASSYSSLSGNTIYF
abundance: -; v_gene: TRBV29-1; j_gene: TRBJ2-7; d_gene: -; CDR3nt: TGCAGCGTTGCCCTGTGGGGGAACCCCTACGAGCAGTACTTC; CDR3aa: CSVALWGNPYEQYF
abundance: -; v_gene: TRBV5-1; j_gene: TRBJ2-7; d_gene: -; CDR3nt: TGCGCCAGCAGCCAAAGAGGCATCTACGACGAGCAGTACTTC; CDR3aa: CASSQRGIYDEQYF
abundance: -; v_gene: TRBV7-3; j_gene: TRBJ2-2; d_gene: TRBD2; CDR3nt: TGTGCCAGCAGCCCCGGGACTAGCGGGAGAGTCGGGGAGCTGTTTTTT; CDR3aa: CASSPGTSGRVGELFF
abundance: -; v_gene: TRBV30; j_gene: TRBJ1-3; d_gene: -; CDR3nt: TGTGCCTGGAGTGTGAATTCTGGAAACACCATATATTTT; CDR3aa: CAWSVNSGNTIYF
abundance: -; v_gene: TRBV19; j_gene: TRBJ2-7; d_gene: TRBD2; CDR3nt: TGTGCCAGTAGTCAGGGACTAGGAAGCCACGAGCAGTACTTC; CDR3aa: CASSQGLGSHEQYF
abundance: -; v_gene: TRBV7-2; j_gene: TRBJ1-2; d_gene: -; CDR3nt: TGTGCCAGCAGCTTAGATGCTGCCTATGGCTACACCTTC; CDR3aa: CASSLDAAYGYTF
abundance: -; v_gene: TRBV2; j_gene: TRBJ2-5; d_gene: -; CDR3nt: TGTGCCAGCAGTAAGGGGGGGGCAGAGACCCAGTACTTC; CDR3aa: CASSKGGAETQYF
abundance: -; v_gene: TRBV7-2; j_gene: TRBJ2-7; d_gene: TRBD1; CDR3nt: TGTGCCAGCAGCTTAGGGGGACAGGGGGTGGACGAGCAGTACTTC; CDR3aa: CASSLGGQGVDEQYF
abundance: -; v_gene: TRBV5-1; j_gene: TRBJ2-1; d_gene: TRBD1; CDR3nt: TGCGCCAGCAGCCCCCGGGACAGGCCCAGCAATGAGCAGTTCTTC; CDR3aa: CASSPRDRPSNEQFF
abundance: -; v_gene: TRBV6-1; j_gene: TRBJ2-1; d_gene: -; CDR3nt: TGTGCCAGCAAGGAGGGCTCCTACAATGAGCAGTTCTTC; CDR3aa: CASKEGSYNEQFF
abundance: -; v_gene: TRBV11-3; j_gene: TRBJ2-3; d_gene: TRBD2; CDR3nt: TGTGCCAGCAGCTTAGATGCTAGCGGATACTCGGGGGATACGCAGTATTTT; CDR3aa: CASSLDASGYSGDTQYF
abundance: -; v_gene: TRBV7-9; j_gene: TRBJ2-7; d_gene: TRBD2; CDR3nt: TGTGCCAGCAGCTCCCGGGACTACTTAGCGTACGAGCAGTACTTC; CDR3aa: CASSSRDYLAYEQYF
abundance: -; v_gene: TRBV27; j_gene: TRBJ2-7; d_gene: TRBD1; CDR3nt: TGTGCCAGCAGTCCTAGCATCGGGACAGCCTCCTACGAGCAGTACTTC; CDR3aa: CASSPSIGTASYEQYF
abundance: -; v_gene: TRBV2; j_gene: TRBJ1-1; d_gene: TRBD1; CDR3nt: TGTGCCAGCAGGGACAGGGTCCGGGACACTGAAGCTTTCTTT; CDR3aa: CASRDRVRDTEAFF
abundance: once; v_gene: TRBV30; j_gene: TRBJ2-2; d_gene: -; CDR3nt: TGTGCCTGGGGCTCGGGGCATCGCACCGGGGAGCTGTTTTTT; CDR3aa: CAWGSGHRTGELFF
abundance: -; v_gene: TRBV6-6; j_gene: TRBJ2-2; d_gene: -; CDR3nt: TGTGCCATCACGGGGGTCACCGGGGAGCTGTTTTTT; CDR3aa: CAITGVTGELFF
abundance: -; v_gene: TRBV30; j_gene: TRBJ2-7; d_gene: -; CDR3nt: TGTGCCTGGAGTGCGGGGACTGAACCCTACGAGCAGTACTTC; CDR3aa: CAWSAGTEPYEQYF
abundance: once; v_gene: TRBV27; j_gene: TRBJ2-3; d_gene: TRBD2; CDR3nt: TGTGCCAGCAGTGGAAGGGGGACTAGCGGGAGAAGGGATACGCAGTATTTT; CDR3aa: CASSGRGTSGRRDTQYF